Each of the 25 T cell receptor beta chains below was sequenced from the same sample in a study of vaccination effects on CD4 cells after COVID-19. Their antigens remain unidentified. ViraFEST used viral peptide pools to expand antigen-specific CD4+ T cells before sequencing. When 10 to 11 days of culture had elapsed, CD4+ T cells were isolated. In the vaccine recipients, nucleocapsid antibodies were negative and there was no prior SARS-CoV-2 infection. Using immunoSEQ multiplex PCR, the repertoire was profiled, and TCRdb retains in-frame clones only, with some absent. The sample shows 40,000 to 45,000 clones, around 80% of them seen only once. The material was CD4+ T cells from PBMCs cultured with SARS-CoV-2 spike peptides, obtained before COVID-19 vaccination. The receptor source for this set is a human donor who received a COVID-19 vaccine.

The chain links TRBV5-8 to TRBJ1-2, with D maybe TRBD1 (5 bases). The germline V and J ends were trimmed by 4 bases and 5 bases, with 12 bases remaining between them. Germline V gene sequence: CDR1 SGHTS, CDR2 YDEGEE. This CDR3 is 13 amino acids long. CDR3 sequence reads: CASSPGPTYGYTF. DNA for the CDR3: TGTGCCAGCAGCCCGGGACCGACTTATGGCTACACCTTC.

The count of this clone is one. This sequence joins TRBV2 and TRBJ1-5; D gene ambiguous. V dropped 6 bases and J dropped 1 base, with 7 bases sitting between them. CDR1 is SNHLY and CDR2 is FYNNEI in the germline V gene. The CDR3 loop spans 13 amino acids. As DNA, the CDR3 is TGTGCCAGCAGCGCAGACAGCAATCAGCCCCAGCATTTT. Its protein product is CASSADSNQPQHF.

V is TRBV5-1 and J is TRBJ1-5; tentatively, D is TRBD1 (5 bases). The CDR3 runs 12 residues. V was clipped by 4 bases and J by 6 bases, with 8 bases between them. Germline CDR1 reads SGHRS; CDR2 reads YFSETQ. The CDR3 bases are TGCGCCAGCAGCCCCCAGGGTCAGCCCCAGCATTTT. Its translation is CASSPQGQPQHF.

CDR3 bases: TGTGCCAGCAGCCGGGCCACTACCTACGAGCAGTACGTC. It translates to CASSRATTYEQYV. The rearrangement uses TRBV6-5 and TRBJ2-7; no clear D gene. This CDR3 comprises 13 residues. V was shortened by 6 bases and J by 2 bases, with 11 bases between the two germline ends. CDR1 MNHEY and CDR2 SVGAGI come from the germline V gene.

The chain couples TRBV6-5 to TRBJ1-2, with unresolved D. Trimming took 2 bases from V and 10 from J, leaving 14 bases between them. CDR3 length: 13 residues. Germline CDR1 MNHEY, CDR2 SVGAGI. This chain's CDR3 is CASSYTGRPNYTF. As DNA, the CDR3 is TGTGCCAGCAGTTACACTGGACGGCCTAACTACACCTTC.

The chain recombines TRBV5-1 with TRBJ1-2, with 11 bases lining up with TRBD1. This CDR3 is 13 amino acids long. Trimming at V came to 4 bases and at J to 8 bases, leaving 4 bases not matched to a gene. Germline CDR1 is SGHRS and CDR2 is YFSETQ. CDR3 region: CASSLGQGGGYTF. CDR3 bases: TGCGCCAGCAGCCTGGGACAGGGGGGAGGCTACACCTTC.

This clone was observed a handful of times. The chain uses TRBV12-3 or TRBV12-4 and TRBJ2-1, with D unresolved. Trimming cost V 6 bases and J 5 bases, with 8 bases left between them. The CDR3 sequence is 12 residues long. The CDR3: CASRRLNNEQFF. The DNA of the CDR3 is TGTGCCAGCAGACGACTGAACAATGAGCAGTTCTTC.

The chain links TRBV12-5 to TRBJ2-5; D is tentatively TRBD1 or TRBD2 (5 bases each). V was trimmed by 1 base and J by 1 base, leaving 16 bases between them. Germline CDR1 reads LGHNT; CDR2 reads FRNRAP. The CDR3 is 17 amino acids. The CDR3 region has the DNA TGTGCTAGTGGTTTGGCCCTCGTGGGGGAGCCCCAAGAGACCCAGTACTTC. Its translation is CASGLALVGEPQETQYF.

The J gene is TRBJ2-5, the V gene TRBV12-3 or TRBV12-4, with D unclear. This CDR3 comprises 13 residues. Trimming took 5 bases from V and 7 from J, leaving 14 bases between them. CDR3 nucleotides: TGTGCCAGCAGTCCCCTCTTCCCGGGGACCCAGTACTTC. Protein product: CASSPLFPGTQYF.

This clone showed up just once. The chain links TRBV9 to TRBJ2-1, with 11 bases aligning to TRBD2. Unmatched junction bases numbered 10, after V lost 4 bases and J lost 10 bases. The CDR3 contains 15 residues. Germline CDR1 reads SGDLS; CDR2 reads YYNGEE. This CDR3 is CASSRSGGARAEQFF. CDR3 nucleotides: TGTGCCAGCAGCCGTAGCGGGGGGGCGAGAGCCGAGCAGTTCTTC.

The chain has TRBV5-1 and TRBJ1-6; TRBD1 matches at 7 bases. Germline lookup yields CDR1 SGHRS and CDR2 YFSETQ. Trimming cost V 8 bases and J 7 bases; bases outside gene matches: 6. CDR3 length: 13 residues. This CDR3 reads CARPGQKNSPLHF. DNA for the CDR3: TGCGCCAGACCGGGACAGAAGAATTCACCCCTCCACTTT.

The chain carries TRBV6-5 and TRBJ1-5; D might be TRBD1 (6 bases). V was trimmed by 5 bases and J by 0 bases, leaving 8 bases between them. There are 14 residues in the CDR3. Germline V gene data show CDR1 as MNHEY and CDR2 as SVGAGI. The CDR3 sequence is CASSRTVSNQPQHF. CDR3 DNA: TGTGCCAGCAGTAGGACAGTTAGCAATCAGCCCCAGCATTTT.

V gene TRBV29-1 combines with J gene TRBJ1-3, with D possibly TRBD1 on 6 matching bases. The germline V and J ends were trimmed by 4 bases and 1 base, with 11 bases remaining between them. In germline, CDR1 is SQVTM, CDR2 ANQGSEA. This CDR3 has 14 residues. The CDR3 region is CSVVGGNSGNTIYF. The CDR3 DNA reads as TGCAGCGTTGTGGGGGGCAATTCTGGAAACACCATATATTTT.

In its sample, this clone was seen a few times. The V and J genes are TRBV12-5 and TRBJ1-5; tentatively, D is TRBD1 (6 bases). The CDR3 length is 17 residues. V was shortened by 2 bases and J by 0 bases, with 14 bases between the two germline ends. Per the germline V gene, CDR1 is LGHNT and CDR2 is FRNRAP. The chain's CDR3 is CASGLSAGHNSNQPQHF. The CDR3 bases are TGTGCTAGTGGTTTGTCCGCGGGACATAATAGCAATCAGCCCCAGCATTTT.

A few counts support this clone. The gene calls are TRBV27 and TRBJ1-2; D possibly corresponds to TRBD1 (6 bases). With 3 bases removed from V and 2 bases from J, the gap between germline ends came to 19 bases. Germline CDR1 is MNHEY and CDR2 is SMNVEV (reference sequence). The CDR3 totals 17 residues. The DNA of the CDR3 is TGTGCCAGCAGTTTGAAAGGACAGACCGTTTTAAACTATGGCTACACCTTC. The encoded protein is CASSLKGQTVLNYGYTF.

The chain has TRBV6-5 and TRBJ1-3, with D maybe TRBD1 (6 bases). V lost 2 bases, J lost 3 bases, and 14 bases lay in between. The CDR3 loop spans 16 amino acids. The germline gives CDR1 MNHEY, CDR2 SVGAGI. CDR3: CASSYRGSDFGNTIYF. The CDR3 region has the DNA TGTGCCAGCAGTTACAGGGGGTCGGACTTTGGAAACACCATATATTTT.

The chain combines TRBV6-6 with TRBJ2-1; 10 bases line up with TRBD2. The CDR3 contains 16 residues. CDR1 is MNHNY and CDR2 is SVGAGI in the germline V gene (reference sequence). V lost 0 bases, J lost 7 bases, and 6 bases stayed unmatched. As DNA, the CDR3 is TGTGCCAGCAGTTACTCGGGAGCGGGGGGGCTAAATGAGCAGTTCTTC. Translation gives CASSYSGAGGLNEQFF.

This clone was found once. The V call is TRBV18, the J call TRBJ2-5, with TRBD1 as a possible D gene (5 bases). The V and J ends lost 1 base and 3 bases respectively, with 15 bases between them. This CDR3 region has 16 residues. Germline assignment: CDR1 KGHSH and CDR2 LQKENI. CDR3 amino acids: CASSPRSVGREETQYF. For the CDR3, the DNA is TGTGCCAGCTCACCACGGAGCGTGGGCAGGGAAGAGACCCAGTACTTC.

V gene TRBV6-1 combines with J gene TRBJ2-7; D is possibly TRBD2 (5 bases). Per germline, CDR1 MNHNS and CDR2 SASEGT. V lost 1 base, J lost 2 bases, and 15 bases lay in between. The CDR3 spans 16 residues. Written as DNA, the CDR3 is TGTGCCAGCAGTGAAGGGGCCTATCTGGGAGCCTACGAGCAGTACGTC. The encoded protein is CASSEGAYLGAYEQYV.

The V call is TRBV7-7, the J call TRBJ2-3; perhaps TRBD1 as D (6 bases). V lost 4 bases and J lost 3, with 11 bases in between. This CDR3 region has 14 residues. The germline CDR1 and CDR2 sequences are SSHAT and FNYEAQ (reference sequence). CDR3 nucleotide sequence: TGTGCCAGCAGCTCAACAGGGCGGACAGATACGCAGTATTTT. Encoded protein: CASSSTGRTDTQYF.

This clone showed up just a few times. The rearrangement uses TRBV5-6 and TRBJ1-1; D is uncertain. The CDR3 consists of 16 residues. The V end lost 2 bases, the J end lost 3 bases, and 17 bases lay between the germline ends. CDR1 is SGHDT, CDR2 YYEEEE, per germline. The DNA of the CDR3 is TGTGCCAGCAGCTTTGGGCAGATTCGCGAACACACTGAAGCTTTCTTT. Translating it yields CASSFGQIREHTEAFF.

This chain joins TRBV7-9 and TRBJ2-2; 7 bases are a match to TRBD2. The J segment lost 0 bases and the V segment lost 8 bases, leaving 3 bases of the junction unmatched. The CDR3 is made up of 14 amino acids. Germline lookup yields CDR1 SEHNR and CDR2 FQNEAQ (reference sequence). The CDR3 DNA follows: TGTGCCAGCCGGCTAGCGGCGAACACCGGGGAGCTGTTTTTT. This translates into CASRLAANTGELFF.

The J gene is TRBJ2-5, the V gene TRBV11-2; unclear D gene. This CDR3 contains 15 residues. The V gene's germline CDR1 is SGHAT and CDR2 FQNNGV. The germline V and J ends were trimmed by 6 bases and 1 base, with 15 bases remaining between them. CDR3 coding DNA: TGTGCCAGCAGTCTTAGGTATCGCAGCCAAGAGACCCAGTACTTC. Residues: CASSLRYRSQETQYF.

The rearrangement uses TRBV5-8 and TRBJ1-5, with unresolved D. The CDR3 length is 15 residues. Germline CDR1 reads SGHTS; CDR2 reads YDEGEE. The V gene lost 2 bases and the J gene lost 0 bases, with 9 bases spanning the gap. The CDR3 DNA follows: TGTGCCAGCAGCTTAAGGCTTTATAGCAATCAGCCCCAGCATTTT. It specifies CASSLRLYSNQPQHF.

This clone has a single count. V usage is TRBV6-6 and J usage is TRBJ1-5; TRBD1 agrees at 8 bases. Germline trimming cut 6 bases from V and 4 bases from J; bases unmatched to any gene: 8. The CDR3 covers 15 residues. Germline V gene sequence: CDR1 MNHNY, CDR2 SVGAGI (reference sequence). CDR3 sequence: CASSHRGLGNQPQHF. The CDR3 DNA reads TGTGCCAGCAGCCACAGGGGGTTAGGGAATCAGCCCCAGCATTTT.